Below, 11 T cell receptor beta chains from the same sample are listed, as sequenced in a study of T cells in Graves' hyperthyroidism and ophthalmopathy. TCR beta CDR3 regions were amplified from RNA transcripts. The HTBI primer set served for first-round RT-PCR of the TCR CDR3. TCRdb re-derived calls from the multiplex PCR reads in MiXCR, one entry per CDR3 protein. Among approximately 530,000 distinct CDR3 sequences listed, about 20% were seen once. The sequencing input was blood. These receptors were obtained from a man aged 35 to 55 with Graves' ophthalmopathy.

This clonotype was detected a few times. This rearrangement joins TRBV10-3 to TRBJ2-7, with TRBD1 identical over 7 bases. CDR1 is ENHRY and CDR2 is SYGVKD in the germline V gene. V lost 4 bases to trimming and J lost 4 bases; unmatched junction nucleotides: 16. The length of the CDR3 is 17 residues. As DNA, the CDR3 is TGTGCCATCAGTGGACGCCAGGGCCCATCAGGGGGTTACGAGCAGTACTTC. As protein: CAISGRQGPSGGYEQYF.

The gene calls are TRBV15 and TRBJ2-1; D unclear. CDR3 length: 15 residues. Germline loops: CDR1 LNHNV, CDR2 YYDKDF (reference sequence). Trimming took off 0 bases at V and 0 bases at J, with 6 bases between the two ends. This CDR3 reads CATSRERSSYNEQFF. The CDR3 nucleotides read TGTGCCACCAGCAGAGAACGGAGCTCCTACAATGAGCAGTTCTTC.

This chain joins TRBV12-3 or TRBV12-4 and TRBJ1-1, with D possibly being TRBD1 (6 bases). The V end was cut by 5 bases, the J end by 7 bases, with 14 bases between. The CDR3 runs 13 residues. The CDR3 DNA is TGTGCCAGCAGTCCCTACAGGGAGCGTGAAGCTTTCTTT. Its protein product is CASSPYREREAFF.

J is TRBJ2-3 and V is TRBV20-1; maybe TRBD2 (5 bases). V lost 4 bases, J lost 1 base, and 15 bases lay in between. Germline V CDR1 and CDR2: DFQATT, SNEGSKA (reference sequence). The CDR3 extends over 15 amino acids. Here the CDR3 DNA reads TGCAGTGCTACCGTGGGGAGTAGCGGCACAGATACGCAGTATTTT. Amino acid sequence: CSATVGSSGTDTQYF.

The chain couples TRBV7-3 to TRBJ2-3, with D perhaps TRBD1 or TRBD2 (6 bases each). The CDR3 sequence is 16 residues long. V shed 0 bases and J shed 1 base, with 11 bases lying between them. Per germline, CDR1 SGHTA and CDR2 FQGTGA. The CDR3 loop is CASSLTSGGGTDTQYF. CDR3 DNA: TGTGCCAGCAGCTTAACCTCCGGGGGCGGCACAGATACGCAGTATTTT.

This clonotype was counted many times. Mismatch with germline at one junction end may stem from a read error. The gene calls are TRBV30 and TRBJ2-5; D might be TRBD1 or TRBD2, each matching 5 bases. The germline V gene encodes CDR1 GTSNPN and CDR2 SVGIG (reference sequence). There are 11 residues in the CDR3. As DNA, the CDR3 is TGTGCCTGGAGTGTGGTTGGGACCCTGTACTTC. Amino acids: CAWSVVGTLYF.

The CDR3 bases are TGCGCCAGCAGCCAAGTCGGGGCCTATACGCAGTATTTT. Protein sequence: CASSQVGAYTQYF. The V gene is TRBV4-1, the J gene TRBJ2-3, with D perhaps TRBD1 or TRBD2 (5 bases each). V lost 1 base, J lost 7 bases, and 9 bases lay in between. The CDR3 loop spans 13 amino acids. Germline loops: CDR1 MGHRA, CDR2 YSYEKL.

In this sample, this clonotype turned up many times. The CDR3 coding sequence is TGTGCCAGCAGTTTAGTTAGGGAAACCGGGGAGCTGTTTTTT. Protein product: CASSLVRETGELFF. The chain links TRBV28 to TRBJ2-2, with D unclear. The V end was cut by 2 bases, the J end by 5 bases, with 9 bases between. The length of the CDR3 is 14 residues. Germline V gene data show CDR1 as MDHEN and CDR2 as SYDVKM.

This clonotype occurred many times. The chain uses TRBV2 and TRBJ1-6; 9 bases fit TRBD1. The CDR3 sequence is 13 residues long. The ends lost 8 bases at V and 8 bases at J; junction bases unmatched: 4. Germline V lookup: CDR1 SNHLY, CDR2 FYNNEI. The CDR3 sequence is CASLGQGYSPLHF. CDR3 bases: TGTGCCAGCTTGGGACAGGGCTATTCACCCCTCCACTTT.

The J gene is TRBJ1-2, the V gene TRBV9; D gene uncertain. With 2 bases removed from V and 1 base from J, the gap between germline ends came to 12 bases. Germline V gene data show CDR1 as SGDLS and CDR2 as YYNGEE. The CDR3 has 15 amino acids. CDR3 residues: CASSVVPGGNYGYTF. Here the CDR3 DNA reads TGTGCCAGCAGCGTTGTCCCGGGAGGTAACTATGGCTACACCTTC.

The chain employs TRBV27 and TRBJ1-3; no clear D gene. V gave up 1 base and J gave up 0 bases, with 13 bases separating them. Germline V lookup: CDR1 MNHEY, CDR2 SMNVEV (reference sequence). The CDR3 is 17 residues long. DNA of the CDR3: TGTGCCAGCAGTTTATGGGCCCCCGGGATCTCTGGAAACACCATATATTTT. Translation gives CASSLWAPGISGNTIYF.